This T cell receptor beta chain was recovered during a study of T cell responses to AZD1222 COVID-19 vaccine. General study results and limits: Reportedly, nearly half of unique spike TCRs recognized epitopes outside B.1.351/B.1.1.7 mutations. Spike as a whole was targeted by vaccine-associated CD4 TCRs, dominant at 160-218 and 743-854. The donors showed a predominance of white British ancestry and of females, with possible underestimation of clonal diversity.

As for this clone: What it recognizes is unknown.

Per the germline V gene, CDR1 is MNHEY and CDR2 is SVGAGI. V was pared by 0 bases and J by 7 bases, with 9 bases of the junction left unmatched. This CDR3 region has 16 residues. TCRdb's copy holds only in-frame clones and misses some; the assay was immunoSEQ multiplex PCR. The data contain some 99,000 clones, almost 90% of them singletons. V is TRBV6-5 and J is TRBJ2-7, with TRBD2 matching 10 bases. The sample here was peripheral blood, taken 28 days after the second AZD1222 dose. The source is an adult who received the AZD1222 COVID-19 vaccine. CDR3 loop: CASSYSKGLAPWEQYF. In nucleotides, the CDR3 is TGTGCCAGCAGTTACTCGAAGGGACTAGCGCCCTGGGAGCAGTACTTC.